These 22 T cell receptor beta chains originate from one sample sequenced in a study of blood T cell repertoires in COVID-19. Sequencing was performed with immunoSEQ multiplex PCR; in TCRdb, only in-frame clones are kept and a portion is missing. The sample shows approximately 250,000 clones, 80% to 85% of them seen only once. Material for sequencing was peripheral blood. Source of these receptors: a man aged 55 to 70 with acute or convalescent COVID-19.

This clone was counted ten times or more. This chain connects TRBV5-1 to TRBJ1-6; D is perhaps TRBD1 (5 bases). Trimming removed 2 bases at V and 7 bases at J, with 10 bases between. The germline V gene encodes CDR1 SGHRS and CDR2 YFSETQ. The CDR3 sequence is 14 residues long. In DNA form, the CDR3 reads TGCGCCAGCAGCTTTGACAGACTGAATTCACCCCTCCACTTT. It encodes CASSFDRLNSPLHF.

This clone came up a few times. V and J are TRBV15 and TRBJ2-3; 8 nucleotides match TRBD2. The CDR3 is 15 residues long. Unmatched junction bases numbered 9, after V lost 3 bases and J lost 7 bases. Germline CDR1 reads LNHNV; CDR2 reads YYDKDF (reference sequence). This CDR3 is CATSRPAGEVNTQYF. The CDR3 DNA is TGTGCCACCAGCAGGCCAGCGGGAGAAGTTAATACGCAGTATTTT.

This clone came up once. This chain joins TRBV10-1 and TRBJ2-3, with 8 bases lining up with TRBD1. Germline CDR1 reads WNHNN; CDR2 reads SYGVQD (reference sequence). The V and J ends lost 2 bases and 0 bases, in that order; junction bases with no gene match: 4. CDR3 length: 16 residues. CDR3 residues: CASSEQGASSTDTQYF. The CDR3 coding sequence is TGCGCCAGCAGTGAGCAGGGGGCGTCTAGCACAGATACGCAGTATTTT.

V and J are TRBV6-5 and TRBJ1-1; 8 bases align to TRBD1. This CDR3 region has 16 residues. The germline CDR1 and CDR2 sequences are MNHEY and SVGAGI. J was trimmed by 7 bases and V by 2 bases; bases with no gene match: 12. Here the CDR3 DNA reads TGTGCCAGCAGTTACGGGCAGGGGGCCCCTCAGGGTGAAGCTTTCTTT. Protein sequence: CASSYGQGAPQGEAFF.

The chain employs TRBV7-2 and TRBJ2-5; TRBD2 might be the D (5 bases). The germline gives CDR1 SGHTA, CDR2 FQGNSA. Deletions cut 3 bases from V and 5 bases from J, with 16 bases between. The CDR3 totals 15 residues. The CDR3 region is CASSFGGLKGETQYF. The CDR3 nucleotides are TGTGCCAGCAGCTTCGGCGGACTGAAAGGGGAGACCCAGTACTTC.

The chain links TRBV27 to TRBJ2-3, with D tentatively TRBD1 (6 bases). This CDR3 spans 14 amino acids. Deletions cut 4 bases from V and 4 bases from J, with 12 bases between. Germline V gene lookup returns CDR1 MNHEY and CDR2 SMNVEV (reference sequence). DNA for the CDR3: TGTGCCAGCAGTTCATACAGGGAATCAGATACGCAGTATTTT. Translation: CASSSYRESDTQYF.

The V gene is TRBV2, the J gene TRBJ2-5; tentatively, D is TRBD2 (6 bases). Germline CDR1 reads SNHLY; CDR2 reads FYNNEI. V lost 6 bases and J lost 5, with 13 bases in between. The CDR3 is made up of 13 amino acids. Written as DNA, the CDR3 is TGTGCCAGCAGACGGGAGCGTCGGGAGACCCAGTACTTC. Translating gives CASRRERRETQYF.

The chain has TRBV19 and TRBJ1-3; D is unclear. Trimming took off 3 bases at V and 0 bases at J, with 12 bases between the two ends. The CDR3 consists of 16 residues. CDR1 is LNHDA, CDR2 SQIVND, per germline (reference sequence). This CDR3 is CASSMQADDSGNTIYF. Written as DNA, the CDR3 is TGTGCCAGTAGTATGCAGGCTGACGACTCTGGAAACACCATATATTTT.

The V and J genes are TRBV4-3 and TRBJ1-1, with 11 nucleotides matching TRBD1. The germline V gene encodes CDR1 LGHNA and CDR2 YSLEER. CDR3 length: 16 amino acids. V dropped 0 bases and J dropped 11; count of bases not matched to a gene: 11. The CDR3 loop reads CASSQDLTVDRGQAFF. The DNA for the CDR3 is TGCGCCAGCAGCCAAGACCTGACCGTGGACAGGGGGCAGGCTTTCTTT.

The chain is built from TRBV4-3 and TRBJ2-7; 7 bases line up with TRBD1. Germline lookup yields CDR1 LGHNA and CDR2 YSLEER. The CDR3 sequence is 14 residues long. V lost 1 base to trimming and J lost 3 bases; unmatched junction nucleotides: 3. CDR3 nucleotide sequence: TGCGCCAGCAGCCAAGTCTGGGACAGCTACGAGCAGTACTTC. Protein: CASSQVWDSYEQYF.

This clone was observed a single time. The V call is TRBV7-9, the J call TRBJ2-1; D might be TRBD2 (6 bases). This CDR3 is 16 amino acids long. From germline, CDR1 is SEHNR and CDR2 FQNEAQ (reference sequence). The germline V and J ends were trimmed by 6 bases and 7 bases, with 22 bases remaining between them. In DNA form, the CDR3 reads TGTGCCAGCAGGTCCTTGGGACTCCGGGAAGGAAATGAGCAGTTCTTC. As protein: CASRSLGLREGNEQFF. The variable domain in full, with the rest retrieved from reference TRBV7-9 and TRBJ2-1, is DTGVSQNPRHKITKRGQNVTFRCDPISEHNRLYWYRQTLGQGPEFLTYFQNEAQLEKSRLLSDRFSAERPKGSFSTLEIQRTEQGDSAMYLCASRSLGLREGNEQFFGPGTRLTVL.

This chain joins TRBV30 and TRBJ1-5; D might be TRBD1 (5 bases). Trimming stripped 2 bases from V and 3 bases from J, with 11 bases between. Germline lookup yields CDR1 GTSNPN and CDR2 SVGIG (reference sequence). This CDR3 is 14 amino acids long. The chain's CDR3 is CAWSWGESNQPQHF. DNA of the CDR3: TGTGCCTGGAGTTGGGGGGAATCCAATCAGCCCCAGCATTTT.

The chain joins TRBV30 to TRBJ1-2; possible D gene TRBD1, 6 bases. V lost 0 bases and J 4 bases, leaving 12 bases between the germline ends. The CDR3 length is 14 residues. Germline lookup yields CDR1 GTSNPN and CDR2 SVGIG (reference sequence). This CDR3 is CAWSVPPDSYGYTF. CDR3 sequence (DNA): TGTGCCTGGAGTGTACCCCCGGACAGCTATGGCTACACCTTC. The complete variable domain, with remaining parts taken from reference TRBV30 and TRBJ1-2, reads SQTIHQWPATLVQPVGSPLSLECTVEGTSNPNLYWYRQAAGRGLQLLFYSVGIGQISSEVPQNLSASRPQDRQFILSSKKLLLSDSGFYLCAWSVPPDSYGYTFGSGTRLTVV.

This sequence joins TRBV24-1 and TRBJ2-3; 9 positions match TRBD2. V was pared by 3 bases and J by 4 bases, with 4 bases of the junction left unmatched. The CDR3 runs to 15 residues. Germline assignment: CDR1 KGHDR and CDR2 SFDVKD. The CDR3 protein is CATSDRGGASDTQYF. The CDR3 nucleotides read TGTGCCACCAGTGATCGCGGGGGGGCATCAGATACGCAGTATTTT.

The chain combines TRBV7-3 with TRBJ2-4, with TRBD2 matching 11 bases. Germline V gene sequence: CDR1 SGHTA, CDR2 FQGTGA. J lost 7 bases, V lost 5 bases, and 7 bases had no gene match. The CDR3 runs to 15 residues. The CDR3 DNA is TGTGCCAGCAGCGCTAGCGGGGGGTTCGGGAACATTCAGTACTTC. Translating gives CASSASGGFGNIQYF. The whole variable domain, remainder taken from reference TRBV7-3 and TRBJ2-4, is GAGVSQTPSNKVTEKGKYVELRCDPISGHTALYWYRQSLGQGPEFLIYFQGTGAADDSGLPNDRFFAVRPEGSVSTLKIQRTERGDSAVYLCASSASGGFGNIQYFGAGTRLSVL.

With respect to this clone: The junction differs from germline at one of its ends, possibly a read error. This sequence joins TRBV2 and TRBJ1-2; tentative D call: TRBD1 (5 bases). CDR1 is SNHLY and CDR2 is FYNNEI in the germline V gene. This CDR3 region has 13 residues. The CDR3 DNA is TGTGCCAGCAGGGAAGCGGGGGGCTATGGCTACACCTTC. It encodes CASREAGGYGYTF.

The genes are TRBV5-8 and TRBJ2-4; D is unresolved. The CDR3 runs to 12 residues. Per the germline V gene, CDR1 is SGHTS and CDR2 is YDEGEE. Trimming took off 4 bases at V and 9 bases at J, with 11 bases between the two ends. The CDR3 loop reads CASSPRSVIQYF. Written as DNA, the CDR3 is TGTGCCAGCAGCCCCCGCAGCGTCATTCAGTACTTC.

The chain combines TRBV28 with TRBJ2-7; 11 bases agree with TRBD2. After removal of 4 bases from V and 0 bases from J, the junction contained 5 bases not matched to a gene. Germline loops: CDR1 MDHEN, CDR2 SYDVKM. This CDR3 is built from 16 residues. The CDR3 protein is CASSSVAGGISYEQYF. The CDR3 region has the DNA TGTGCCAGCAGTTCCGTAGCGGGAGGGATCTCCTACGAGCAGTACTTC.

V gene TRBV28 combines with J gene TRBJ1-5, with TRBD1 identical over 8 bases. Germline V lookup: CDR1 MDHEN, CDR2 SYDVKM. V trimming: 6 bases; J trimming: 4 bases; junction bases outside the gene matches: 11. This CDR3 region has 16 residues. CDR3: CASSQTDRGGNQPQHF. In DNA, the CDR3 is TGTGCCAGCAGCCAAACCGACAGGGGAGGAAATCAGCCCCAGCATTTT.

The chain joins TRBV28 to TRBJ1-5, with 7 positions matching TRBD1. CDR3 length: 12 residues. CDR1 MDHEN and CDR2 SYDVKM come from the germline V gene. Here the CDR3 DNA reads TGTCAAACAGGGGTAGGCAATCAGCCCCAGCATTTT. This codes for CQTGVGNQPQHF. The variable domain in full, completed from reference TRBV28 and TRBJ1-5, reads DVKVTQSSRYLVKRTGEKVFLECVQDMDHENMFWYRQDPGLGLRLIYFSYDVKMKEKGDIPEGYSVSREKKERFSLILESASTNQTSMYLCQTGVGNQPQHFGDGTRLSIL.

This chain connects TRBV29-1 to TRBJ1-1, with D possibly being TRBD1 (5 bases). The CDR3 sequence is 13 residues long. Germline assignment: CDR1 SQVTM and CDR2 ANQGSEA. Trimming took 1 base from V and 3 from J, leaving 9 bases between them. CDR3 region: CSVEGRGYTEAFF. Written as DNA, the CDR3 is TGCAGCGTTGAAGGTCGGGGGTACACTGAAGCTTTCTTT.

The chain joins TRBV5-4 to TRBJ2-1; D might be TRBD2 (6 bases). Germline CDR1 reads SGHNT; CDR2 reads YYREEE (reference sequence). This CDR3 is built from 16 residues. Trimming cost V 4 bases and J 4 bases, with 18 bases left between them. The CDR3 protein is CASSRRVAEKYNEQFF. The CDR3 DNA reads as TGTGCCAGCAGCCGGAGGGTAGCGGAGAAATACAATGAGCAGTTCTTC.